The T cell receptor (beta chain) under discussion was sequenced for a study of blood T cell repertoires in COVID-19. About the study: Sample material is recorded as cDNA or gDNA derived from T cells, B-cell-depleted T cells, or PBMCs.

Sequenced by immunoSEQ multiplex PCR; TCRdb stores in-frame clones only, minus some. The repertoire holds 70,000 to 100,000 clones, with 88% as singletons. The length of the CDR3 is 14 residues. V dropped 3 bases and J dropped 4 bases, with 9 bases sitting between them. Germline V gives CDR1 SNHLY, CDR2 FYNNEI. The gene calls are TRBV2 and TRBJ2-2; D ambiguous. The clonotype comes from a human donor in a cohort sampled during active COVID-19. The source material was peripheral blood. The CDR3 DNA reads as TGTGCCAGCAGTGAGTTTCGGAGCACCGGGGAGCTGTTTTTT. This sequence encodes CASSEFRSTGELFF.